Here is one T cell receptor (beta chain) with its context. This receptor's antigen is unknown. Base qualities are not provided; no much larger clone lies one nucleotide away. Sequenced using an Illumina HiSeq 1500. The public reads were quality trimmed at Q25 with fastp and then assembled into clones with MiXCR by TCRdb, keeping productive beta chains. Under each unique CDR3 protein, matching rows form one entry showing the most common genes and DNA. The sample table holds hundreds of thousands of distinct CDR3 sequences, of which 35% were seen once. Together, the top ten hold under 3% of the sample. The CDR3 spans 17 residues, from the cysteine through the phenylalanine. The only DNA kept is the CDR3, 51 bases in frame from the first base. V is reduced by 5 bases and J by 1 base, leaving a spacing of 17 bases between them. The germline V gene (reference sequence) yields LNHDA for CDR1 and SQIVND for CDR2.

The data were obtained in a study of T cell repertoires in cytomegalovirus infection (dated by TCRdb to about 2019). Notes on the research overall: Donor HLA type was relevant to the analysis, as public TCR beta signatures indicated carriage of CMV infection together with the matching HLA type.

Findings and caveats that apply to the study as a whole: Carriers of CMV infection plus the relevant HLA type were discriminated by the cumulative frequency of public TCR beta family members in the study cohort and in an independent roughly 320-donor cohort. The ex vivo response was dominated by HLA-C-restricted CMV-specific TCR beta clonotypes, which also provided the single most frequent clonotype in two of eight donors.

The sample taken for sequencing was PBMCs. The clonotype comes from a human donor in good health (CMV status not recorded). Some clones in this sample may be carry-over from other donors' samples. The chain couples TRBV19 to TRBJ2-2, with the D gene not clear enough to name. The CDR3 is CASSPLGRNKNTGELFF. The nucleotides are TGTGCCAGTAGTCCCCTAGGGCGAAATAAGAACACCGGGGAGCTGTTTTTT.